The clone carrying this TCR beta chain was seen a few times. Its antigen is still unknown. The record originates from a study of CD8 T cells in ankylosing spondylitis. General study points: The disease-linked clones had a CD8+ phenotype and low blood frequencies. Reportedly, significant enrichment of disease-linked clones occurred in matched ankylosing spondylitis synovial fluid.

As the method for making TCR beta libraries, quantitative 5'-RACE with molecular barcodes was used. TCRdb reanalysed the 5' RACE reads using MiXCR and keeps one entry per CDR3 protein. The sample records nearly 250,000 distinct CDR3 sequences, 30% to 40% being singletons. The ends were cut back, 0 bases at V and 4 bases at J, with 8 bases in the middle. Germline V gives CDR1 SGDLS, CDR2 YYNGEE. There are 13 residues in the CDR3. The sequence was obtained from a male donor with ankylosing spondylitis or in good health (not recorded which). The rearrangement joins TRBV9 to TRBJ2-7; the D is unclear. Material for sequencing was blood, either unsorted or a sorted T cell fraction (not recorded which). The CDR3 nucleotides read TGTGCCAGCAGCGTAGATGTGGGGTACGAGCAGTACTTC. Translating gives CASSVDVGYEQYF.